This entry is about one TCR beta chain. What it binds is not known. This record comes from a study of identical twins' blood T cells. CDR3 length: 15 residues. With 7 bases removed from V and 4 bases from J, the gap between germline ends came to 19 bases. Germline V lookup: CDR1 MNHEY, CDR2 SVGAGI. Study-wide points: Twins shared more top CDR3 clonotypes than unrelated donors did.

A previously described protocol, modified, built RNA-based TCR cDNA libraries. How the authors handled the data: Each library had 2.2 to 3.6 million CDR3 reads and about 85,000 to nearly 500,000 clonotypes. TCRdb reprocessed the 5' RACE reads via MiXCR and lists one record per CDR3 protein. The V and J calls here are based on TCRdb, not the publication. The sample has hundreds of thousands of distinct CDR3 sequences; 25% to 35% are singletons. Sequenced: PBMCs. This TCR came from a woman aged 18 to 55 in good health. This chain joins TRBV6-5 and TRBJ1-1; D might be TRBD1 (5 bases). In nucleotides, the CDR3 is TGTGCCAGCAATACCCTAAATATAGGGGTCACTGAAGCTTTCTTT. Protein product: CASNTLNIGVTEAFF.